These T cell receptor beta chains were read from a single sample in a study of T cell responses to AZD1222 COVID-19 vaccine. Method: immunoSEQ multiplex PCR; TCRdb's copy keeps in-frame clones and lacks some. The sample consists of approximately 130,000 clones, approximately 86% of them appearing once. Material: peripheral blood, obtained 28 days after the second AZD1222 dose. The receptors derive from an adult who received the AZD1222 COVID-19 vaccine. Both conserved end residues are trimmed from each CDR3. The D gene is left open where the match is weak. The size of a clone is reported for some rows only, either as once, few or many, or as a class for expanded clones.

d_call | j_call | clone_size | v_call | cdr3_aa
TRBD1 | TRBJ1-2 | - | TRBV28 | ASTGQHYGYT
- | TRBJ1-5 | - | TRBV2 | ASSSRSRDQPQH
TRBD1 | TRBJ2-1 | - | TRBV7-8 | ASSTGQGYNEQF
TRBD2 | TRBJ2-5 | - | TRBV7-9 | ASSLWASGQETQY
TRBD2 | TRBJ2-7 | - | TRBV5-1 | ASSPRLAGADEQY
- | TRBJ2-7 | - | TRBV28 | ASHRGGFSYEQY
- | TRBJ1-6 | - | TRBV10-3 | AISVDRSNSPLH
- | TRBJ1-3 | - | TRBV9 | ASSATGNTIY
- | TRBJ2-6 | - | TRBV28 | ASSFGGAGANVLT
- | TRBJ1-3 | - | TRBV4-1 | ASSQDPKGLSGNTIY
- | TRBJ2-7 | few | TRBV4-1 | ASSHTGSYEQY
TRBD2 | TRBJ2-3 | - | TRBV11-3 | ASSAPGLGLQY
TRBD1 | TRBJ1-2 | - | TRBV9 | ASSIEDRVVYGYT
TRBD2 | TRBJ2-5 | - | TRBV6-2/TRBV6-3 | ASSSGLAGGHETQY
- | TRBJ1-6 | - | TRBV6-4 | ASSAGGSYNSPLH
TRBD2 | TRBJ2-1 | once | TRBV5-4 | ASSSTSGSKNEQF
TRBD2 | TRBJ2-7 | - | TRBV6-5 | ASRTSGGEQY
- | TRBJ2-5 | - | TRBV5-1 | ASSLVGQYQETQY
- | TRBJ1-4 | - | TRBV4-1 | ASSQGPQVLTNEKLF
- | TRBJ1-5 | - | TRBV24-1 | ATPVERNNQPQH
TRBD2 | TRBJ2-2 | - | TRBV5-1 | ASSPRGDELF
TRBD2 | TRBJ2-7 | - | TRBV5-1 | ASSLEASGASYEQY
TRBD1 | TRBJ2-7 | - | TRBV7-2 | ASSFDRVGYEQY
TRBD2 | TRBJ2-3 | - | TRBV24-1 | ATRAGLAGEVESTDTQY
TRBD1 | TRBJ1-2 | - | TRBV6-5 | ASRKGQGSGGYT
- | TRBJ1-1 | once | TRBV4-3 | ASSQDTGVTEAF
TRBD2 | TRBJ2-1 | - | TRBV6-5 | ASRGTSWGNEQF
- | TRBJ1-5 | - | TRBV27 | ASSRGANQPQH
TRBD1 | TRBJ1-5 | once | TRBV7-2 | ASTQEGGQPQH
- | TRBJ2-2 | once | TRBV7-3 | ASSPVGALEHELF
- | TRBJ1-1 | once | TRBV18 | ASSPLSPDLNTEAF
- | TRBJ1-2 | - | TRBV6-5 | ASSPGAEYGYT
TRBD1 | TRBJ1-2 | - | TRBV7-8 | ASSLGVSGTGRPYGYT
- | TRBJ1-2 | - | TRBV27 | ASSLSSGGLYGYT
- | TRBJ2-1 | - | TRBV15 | ATSRGEVSSYNEQF
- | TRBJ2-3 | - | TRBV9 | ASSVGLTDTQY
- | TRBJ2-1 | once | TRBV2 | ASSAEGIGNEQF
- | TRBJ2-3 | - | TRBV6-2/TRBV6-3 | ASSYRDGDTQY
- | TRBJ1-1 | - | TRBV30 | AWRRDLTGTEAF
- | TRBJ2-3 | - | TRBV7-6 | ASTPTLTRSTDTQY
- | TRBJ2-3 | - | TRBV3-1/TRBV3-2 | ASSHSGGAGRGDTQY
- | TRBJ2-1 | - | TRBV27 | ASSSGGEQF
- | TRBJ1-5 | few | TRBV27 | ASSPPGGPQH
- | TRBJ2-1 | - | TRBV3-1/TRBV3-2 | ASSQLSLLAHNEQF
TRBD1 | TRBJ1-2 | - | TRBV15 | ATSRGTGYGYT
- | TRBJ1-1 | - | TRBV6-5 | ASSYGRTNTEAF
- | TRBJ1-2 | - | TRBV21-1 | ASSKRWAWASYGYT
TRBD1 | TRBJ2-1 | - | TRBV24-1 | ATSESDRGFGTYNEQF
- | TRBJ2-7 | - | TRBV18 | ASSETPGSSYEQY
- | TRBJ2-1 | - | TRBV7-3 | ASSLGHEQF
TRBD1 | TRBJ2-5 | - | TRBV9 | ASSARGTGGSGETQY
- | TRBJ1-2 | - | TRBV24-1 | ATSQENYGYT
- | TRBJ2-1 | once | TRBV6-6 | ASSRRDRKTHEQF
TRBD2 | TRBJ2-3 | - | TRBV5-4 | ASSLEAGEITDTQY
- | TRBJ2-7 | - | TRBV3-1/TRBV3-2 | ASSQFYEQY
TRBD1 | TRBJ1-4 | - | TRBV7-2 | ASSWGQGLNEKLF
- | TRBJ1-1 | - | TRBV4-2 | ASSNLGGQMNTEAF
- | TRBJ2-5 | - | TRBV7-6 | ASSLNAGPETQY
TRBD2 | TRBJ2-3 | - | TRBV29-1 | SVGGGALDTQY